A selection of T cell receptor beta chains follows, all from one sample in a study of blood T cell repertoires in COVID-19. TCRdb's table, derived via immunoSEQ multiplex PCR, lists solely in-frame clones and lacks some. The sample includes approximately 78,000 clones, 83% of them seen just once. The specimen sequenced was peripheral blood. All receptors derive from a woman of 80 years or more with acute or convalescent COVID-19. Each CDR3 is given with its conserved first and last residue. The D gene is left open where the match is weak. The size field is filled for only some rows; it gives once, few, many or a size class.

.	.	TRBJ1-2	TRBV23-1	CASSAILENYGYTF	TGCGCCAGCAGTGCTATCCTTGAAAACTATGGCTACACCTTC
.	.	TRBJ1-2	TRBV5-6	CASSLAGTARGYTF	TGTGCCAGCAGCTTGGCCGGAACAGCAAGGGGCTACACCTTC
.	.	TRBJ1-4	TRBV5-1	CASSFGQPEKLFF	TGCGCCAGCAGCTTCGGACAGCCTGAAAAACTGTTTTTT
.	.	TRBJ2-5	TRBV27	CARSAGRRAQYF	TGTGCCAGGTCCGCCGGCCGCCGGGCCCAGTACTTC
.	TRBD1	TRBJ1-6	TRBV30	CAWSVETGGSYNSPLHF	TGTGCCTGGAGTGTGGAGACAGGGGGATCCTATAATTCACCCCTCCACTTT
.	.	TRBJ2-1	TRBV19	CASSIGGGRPYNEQFF	TGTGCCAGTAGTATTGGGGGGGGCCGACCCTACAATGAGCAGTTCTTC
few	.	TRBJ1-1	TRBV3-1/TRBV3-2	CASSQDLGNTEAFF	TGTGCCAGCAGCCAAGATCTAGGTAACACTGAAGCTTTCTTT
.	.	TRBJ1-1	TRBV27	CASSSRNRAEAFF	TGTGCCAGCAGTTCCCGAAACAGGGCTGAAGCTTTCTTT
.	.	TRBJ1-2	TRBV5-1	CASSLARSYGYTF	TGCGCCAGCAGCTTAGCACGGAGTTATGGCTACACCTTC
.	TRBD2	TRBJ2-1	TRBV6-6	CASSPRTSGRGEQFF	TGTGCCAGCAGCCCCCGGACTAGCGGGAGGGGAGAGCAGTTCTTC
.	TRBD1	TRBJ1-6	TRBV11-3	CASSLRGTGSYNSPLHF	TGTGCCAGCAGCTTAAGGGGGACAGGGAGCTATAATTCACCCCTCCACTTT
.	.	TRBJ1-2	TRBV18	CASSPKENGYTF	TGTGCCAGCTCACCGAAGGAGAATGGCTACACCTTC
few	TRBD1	TRBJ1-6	TRBV11-2	CASSLDYQQGASYSPLHF	TGTGCCAGCAGCTTAGATTATCAACAGGGGGCTTCCTATTCACCCCTCCACTTT
once	TRBD1	TRBJ2-1	TRBV9	CASSSTGQGYEQFF	TGTGCCAGCAGCTCCACGGGACAGGGTTATGAGCAGTTCTTC
.	TRBD1	TRBJ1-4	TRBV6-2/TRBV6-3	CASSRPGQGIGKLFF	TGTGCCAGCAGTCGCCCGGGACAGGGTATCGGAAAACTGTTTTTT
.	.	TRBJ1-4	TRBV9	CASSVDPLFGPSNEKLFF	TGTGCCAGCAGCGTAGACCCCCTGTTCGGTCCTTCTAATGAAAAACTGTTTTTT
once	TRBD1	TRBJ2-1	TRBV30	CAWRLEGQGFPNEQFF	TGTGCCTGGAGGTTGGAGGGACAGGGGTTTCCTAATGAGCAGTTCTTC
few	TRBD2	TRBJ2-1	TRBV20-1	CSASPQAGGSYNEQFF	TGCAGTGCTAGTCCTCAAGCGGGGGGCTCCTACAATGAGCAGTTCTTC
.	.	TRBJ1-5	TRBV19	CASSYETGPQPQHF	TGTGCCAGTAGTTACGAAACAGGGCCTCAGCCCCAGCATTTT
.	TRBD1	TRBJ2-3	TRBV14	CASSRLTGPSTDTQYF	TGTGCCAGCAGCCGATTGACAGGGCCTAGCACAGATACGCAGTATTTT
.	.	TRBJ1-5	TRBV15	CATSSAQGSGQPQHF	TGTGCCACCAGCAGTGCTCAGGGATCGGGTCAGCCCCAGCATTTT
few	TRBD2	TRBJ2-5	TRBV5-1	CASSQYGLGGEETQYF	TGCGCCAGCAGCCAGTATGGGCTGGGAGGGGAAGAGACCCAGTACTTC
.	.	TRBJ1-4	TRBV5-8	CASSRRQVATNEKLFF	TGTGCCAGCAGTCGACGTCAGGTTGCAACTAATGAAAAACTGTTTTTT
.	TRBD1	TRBJ1-5	TRBV27	CASRTGTGFNQPQHF	TGTGCCAGCCGAACCGGGACAGGCTTCAATCAGCCCCAGCATTTT
.	.	TRBJ1-5	TRBV11-2	CASSLAGLDQPQHF	TGTGCCAGCAGCTTAGCAGGGTTGGACCAGCCCCAGCATTTT
.	TRBD1	TRBJ2-3	TRBV11-2	CASSPWTGPTDTQYF	TGTGCCAGCAGCCCCTGGACAGGGCCCACAGATACGCAGTATTTT
.	TRBD2	TRBJ2-3	TRBV7-7	CASSIGTSGGTDTQYF	TGTGCTAGCAGCATTGGGACTAGCGGGGGCACAGATACGCAGTATTTT
few	TRBD1	TRBJ1-5	TRBV30	CAWRGQGANQPQHF	TGTGCCTGGAGGGGACAGGGGGCCAATCAGCCCCAGCATTTT
.	.	TRBJ2-1	TRBV9	CASSVGVGGQSREQFF	TGTGCCAGCAGCGTAGGGGTGGGAGGCCAATCTAGAGAGCAGTTCTTC
.	.	TRBJ1-5	TRBV6-5	CASSRGTGNVQPQHF	TGTGCCAGCAGCAGGGGAACTGGCAACGTTCAGCCCCAGCATTTT
.	TRBD1	TRBJ1-2	TRBV3-1/TRBV3-2	CASSQDRGPYGYTF	TGTGCCAGCAGCCAAGACAGGGGGCCCTATGGCTACACCTTC